This T cell receptor beta chain is drawn from a study of regulatory T cells in long-lasting Graves disease. Study-wide points: With persistent disease, TRBV28, TRBJ1-2 and TRBJ2-5 were the favored segments.

Time point specified: newly diagnosed GD, antithyroid drugs for less than 3 months. Following extraction of RNA from PBMCs, that RNA was used to make the TCR library. At least ten counts were recorded for this clonotype. The antigen remains undetermined. The authors built TCR beta libraries using iRepertoire HTBI primers and Arm-PCR of CDR3 regions. Each CDR3 protein is one row after TCRdb ran MiXCR on the multiplex PCR reads. The sample records hundreds of thousands of distinct CDR3 sequences, about a sixth being singletons. V shed 7 bases and J shed 7 bases, with 16 bases lying between them. The CDR3 runs to 13 residues. CDR1 and CDR2 from the germline V gene are MNHEY and SVGEGT. This sample also appeared in a second study, on T cells in Graves' hyperthyroidism and ophthalmopathy. That work states: Stable Graves' hyperthyroidism meant no ophthalmopathy progression within 18 months. The blood repertoire included most of the expanded thyroid clonotypes above 0.001.

The sequence was obtained from a man aged 35-49 years with Graves disease. Source: peripheral blood mononuclear cells (PBMCs), taken at new diagnosis, from a patient treated with antithyroid drugs. The chain couples TRBV6-2 or TRBV6-3 to TRBJ1-1; D ambiguous. The CDR3 loop reads CASKWGYLSEAFF. The CDR3 region has the DNA TGTGCCAGCAAATGGGGATACTTAAGTGAAGCTTTCTTT.